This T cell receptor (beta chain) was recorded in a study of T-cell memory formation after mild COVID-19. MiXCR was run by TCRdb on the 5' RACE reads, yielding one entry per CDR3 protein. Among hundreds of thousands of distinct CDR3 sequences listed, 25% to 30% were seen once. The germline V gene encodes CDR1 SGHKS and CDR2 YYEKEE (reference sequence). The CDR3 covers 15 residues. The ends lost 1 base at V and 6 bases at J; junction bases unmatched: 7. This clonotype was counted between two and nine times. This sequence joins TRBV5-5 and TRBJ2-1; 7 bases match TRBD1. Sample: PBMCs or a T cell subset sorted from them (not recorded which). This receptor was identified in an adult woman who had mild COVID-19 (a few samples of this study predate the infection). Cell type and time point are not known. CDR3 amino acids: CASSLRQGVGNEQFF. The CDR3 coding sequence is TGTGCCAGCAGCTTGAGGCAGGGGGTCGGCAATGAGCAGTTCTTC.